This TCR beta chain appears in the sequencing data of a study of T cell responses to AZD1222 COVID-19 vaccine (dated by TCRdb to the early 2020s). Regarding the complete study: AZD1222 recipients whose second dose came at about 4 weeks and those whose second dose came at about 12 weeks were combined into one group, since spike-specific TCR depth and breadth did not differ between the two schedules. TCR sequencing covered over 230 trial participants: 200 to 220 given two doses of AZD1222 and about 26 given two doses of MenACWY control vaccine. Trial participants were enrolled by age into subgroups of 18-55, 56-69 and 70-plus years, and approximately 150, 30 and 60 TCR-sequenced participants, respectively, were included in these subgroups.

The sample's time point label, decoded: baseline before first vaccination. Samples from vaccinated people were obtained from the UK trials COV001 and COV002, which included a single-blind randomized controlled phase 2/3 trial of AZD1222 (ChAdOx1 nCoV-19) in healthy adults. For TCRbeta chain sequencing, PBMC samples from trial participants were taken at day 0 and at day 28 after the second dose. Spanning cysteine to phenylalanine, the CDR3 consists of 15 amino acids. Just CDR3 DNA is preserved here, 45 bases in frame from base 1. The V end loses 2 bases and the J end loses 4 bases, and a stretch of 15 bases separates them. Looking up the germline V gene (reference sequence) yields CDR1 SGHNT and CDR2 YYREEE. This clone appeared a single time. The antigen it binds to is not known. The input lacks base qualities; no much larger clone sits a single base away. Study-wide conclusions, independent of this receptor: Reportedly, close to half of the unique spike-specific TCRs recognized epitopes lying outside the regions that are mutated in the B.1.351 and B.1.1.7 variants. CD4 TCRs associated with the vaccine covered the entire spike protein, and the dominant responses were in regions 160-218 and 743-854. Participants were mostly white British, with more females than males. The authors suggested clonal diversity may have been underestimated. Because no day 14 peak-response samples were available, repertoires were characterized only after the peak T cell response. A significant rise in spike-specific TCR breadth and depth was observed after two AZD1222 doses relative to day 0 and relative to MenACWY recipients. Conclusions about previously exposed vaccinees are limited, since just a handful of AZD1222 recipients were seropositive for SARS-CoV-2 at baseline. The 56-69-year group was small, and its depth increase did not reach significance, likely because of low power.

The CDR3 regions of human TCRbeta chains were analyzed by immunosequencing. Processing in the source paper ran as follows. Repertoire TCRs were checked for matches against a reference library of SARS-CoV-2-specific TCRs that had been generated using the MIRA antigen-specificity platform. Breadth meant the fraction of unique TCRs that were SARS-CoV-2-associated, whereas depth meant the fraction of total T cells that were SARS-CoV-2-associated. Using the MIRA data, each spike-specific TCR was mapped to the spike region that the TCR reacts to and placed in a CD4 or CD8 class. Log10-transformed breadth and depth values were compared by one-way ANOVA with Sidak's multiple comparisons tests. TCRdb provides this immuneACCESS table in a form limited to in-frame rearrangements. Some clones are lacking; in checked studies, under half of them reflect an unresolved V gene, and why the rest are absent is not known. V and J calls and clone size are those listed in that table; D and trimming were worked out from the DNA. Here the sample has approximately 190,000 clones; just over 90% occur a single time. The biggest ten clones account for roughly 0.99% of the sample.

The sequences come from peripheral blood, collected on day 0 of AZD1222 vaccination. The receptor was isolated from an adult in good health. The chain joins TRBV5-4 to TRBJ1-1; the best D guess is TRBD1, with 5 bases matching. The CDR3 reads as follows: CASSLNQGSSTEAFF. The sequenced DNA: TGTGCCAGCAGCTTAAACCAGGGATCGAGCACTGAAGCTTTCTTT.